These T cell receptor beta chains were read from a single sample in a study of Ad26.COV2.S vaccination and SARS-CoV-2 variants. Only in-frame clones appear in the TCRdb table, and some are missing; sequencing was by immunoSEQ multiplex PCR. The sample carries hundreds of thousands of clones, roughly 90% recorded once. The material sequenced was peripheral blood, taken in a trial of Ad26.COV2.S vaccine versus placebo. These TCRs come from a person between 18 and 65 years old who received the Ad26.COV2.S COVID-19 vaccine or a placebo. The CDR3 runs from the conserved cysteine through the conserved F or W. A D gene is named only where the DNA matches it firmly. The listing skips clone size in some rows; elsewhere it reads once, few, many or a size class.

d_gene: .; abundance: .; v_gene: TRBV18; j_gene: TRBJ2-2; CDR3aa: CASSRMETGELFF
d_gene: .; abundance: .; v_gene: TRBV11-2; j_gene: TRBJ2-1; CDR3aa: CASSLMEIKQFF
d_gene: .; abundance: once; v_gene: TRBV2; j_gene: TRBJ1-2; CDR3aa: CASLMTRQINYGYTF
d_gene: .; abundance: .; v_gene: TRBV5-8; j_gene: TRBJ2-4; CDR3aa: CASSLGQVVKNIQYF
d_gene: .; abundance: .; v_gene: TRBV30; j_gene: TRBJ1-2; CDR3aa: CAWSVGGDYGYTF
d_gene: TRBD2; abundance: .; v_gene: TRBV5-1; j_gene: TRBJ2-7; CDR3aa: CASSFGLAGGREQYF
d_gene: .; abundance: once; v_gene: TRBV3-1/TRBV3-2; j_gene: TRBJ1-4; CDR3aa: CASSQWGEDEKLFF
d_gene: .; abundance: .; v_gene: TRBV3-1/TRBV3-2; j_gene: TRBJ2-7; CDR3aa: CASSQPPYEQYF
d_gene: .; abundance: .; v_gene: TRBV11-2; j_gene: TRBJ1-2; CDR3aa: CASKEGYGYTF
d_gene: .; abundance: .; v_gene: TRBV5-6; j_gene: TRBJ2-1; CDR3aa: CASSFGSGDEQFF
d_gene: TRBD1; abundance: .; v_gene: TRBV10-3; j_gene: TRBJ1-1; CDR3aa: CATVWDRATEAFF
d_gene: TRBD2; abundance: .; v_gene: TRBV3-1/TRBV3-2; j_gene: TRBJ2-7; CDR3aa: CASSQAVGTSGGRQHF
d_gene: .; abundance: .; v_gene: TRBV10-3; j_gene: TRBJ2-1; CDR3aa: CAISEPGAPNEQFF
d_gene: TRBD1; abundance: .; v_gene: TRBV7-7; j_gene: TRBJ2-3; CDR3aa: CASSSGQGTDTQYF
d_gene: .; abundance: .; v_gene: TRBV12-3/TRBV12-4; j_gene: TRBJ2-7; CDR3aa: CASSPRPYEQYF
d_gene: TRBD2; abundance: .; v_gene: TRBV4-3; j_gene: TRBJ2-1; CDR3aa: CASSQVISGGTNEQFF
d_gene: .; abundance: .; v_gene: TRBV29-1; j_gene: TRBJ2-7; CDR3aa: CSVVDRSTYEQYF
d_gene: .; abundance: .; v_gene: TRBV11-2; j_gene: TRBJ2-1; CDR3aa: CASSLVPTGVVYNEQFF
d_gene: TRBD2; abundance: .; v_gene: TRBV10-2; j_gene: TRBJ2-7; CDR3aa: CASSNNGPGLAPYEQYF
d_gene: .; abundance: .; v_gene: TRBV3-1/TRBV3-2; j_gene: TRBJ2-7; CDR3aa: CASSQSRGLSYEQYF
d_gene: .; abundance: .; v_gene: TRBV4-3; j_gene: TRBJ1-5; CDR3aa: CASSPQVREDQPQHF
d_gene: .; abundance: .; v_gene: TRBV5-1; j_gene: TRBJ2-7; CDR3aa: CASSLFASYEQYF
d_gene: .; abundance: .; v_gene: TRBV6-5; j_gene: TRBJ1-2; CDR3aa: CASSREGLDYGYTF
d_gene: TRBD1; abundance: .; v_gene: TRBV7-2; j_gene: TRBJ1-5; CDR3aa: CASSPTTGQYSNQPQHF
d_gene: .; abundance: .; v_gene: TRBV29-1; j_gene: TRBJ1-3; CDR3aa: CSVVTSGNTIYF
d_gene: .; abundance: few; v_gene: TRBV25-1; j_gene: TRBJ2-7; CDR3aa: CASSYEQYF
d_gene: .; abundance: .; v_gene: TRBV15; j_gene: TRBJ2-1; CDR3aa: CATSDPRSSYNEQFF